The 7 T cell receptor beta chains below were found in one sample sequenced in a study of regulatory T cells in long-lasting Graves disease. CDR3 regions were amplified by Arm-PCR using iRepertoire HTBI primers to build TCR beta libraries. TCRdb redid the calling of the multiplex PCR reads with MiXCR, one entry per CDR3 protein. The sample includes fewer than 450,000 distinct CDR3 sequences, approximately 15% of them seen just once. Time point meaning: newly diagnosed GD, antithyroid drugs for less than 3 months. After RNA was extracted from PBMCs, the TCR library was made from it. Separately, the same data were catalogued under a study of T cells in Graves' hyperthyroidism and ophthalmopathy.

The sample in question was peripheral blood mononuclear cells (PBMCs), obtained at new diagnosis, from a patient treated with antithyroid drugs. Receptors originate from a woman aged 40 to 49 with Graves disease.

This clonotype came up many times. The J gene is TRBJ2-1, the V gene TRBV12-3 or TRBV12-4; TRBD2 matches at 9 bases. The CDR3 sequence is 17 residues long. V dropped 2 bases and J dropped 0; count of bases not matched to a gene: 5. The DNA for the CDR3 is TGTGCCAGCAGTTTATTCCTAGCGGGACCCTCCTACAATGAGCAGTTCTTC. Protein: CASSLFLAGPSYNEQFF.

In its sample, this clonotype was seen many times. This chain connects TRBV28 to TRBJ2-5, with D perhaps matching TRBD2 (6 bases). The CDR3 sequence is 17 residues long. V lost 5 bases to trimming and J lost 5 bases, with 24 bases between them. Germline values: CDR1 MDHEN, CDR2 SYDVKM. The CDR3 protein is CASSPSLGDTGGETQYF. For the CDR3, the DNA is TGTGCCAGCAGTCCCAGTTTAGGTGACACCGGAGGGGAGACCCAGTACTTC.

This clonotype was found many times. The chain uses TRBV18 and TRBJ1-1; 9 bases are shared with TRBD1. With V trimmed by 6 bases and J by 5 bases, 10 bases remained unmatched. CDR3 length: 15 amino acids. In germline, CDR1 is KGHSH, CDR2 LQKENI. CDR3: CASSPGTGWRTEAFF. In nucleotides, the CDR3 is TGTGCCAGCTCCCCCGGGACAGGGTGGCGGACTGAAGCTTTCTTT.

Many counts were recorded for this clonotype. The genes are TRBV28 and TRBJ2-3, with a tentative D call TRBD2 (5 bases). CDR1 and CDR2 (germline): MDHEN, SYDVKM. The CDR3 covers 16 residues. Trimming pared 3 bases from V and 5 bases from J, leaving 18 bases between. The CDR3 DNA is TGTGCCAGCAGTTTTAAAGGGCCTGGACTGAGAGATACGCAGTATTTT. Translating gives CASSFKGPGLRDTQYF. The full variable domain, completed using reference TRBV28 and TRBJ2-3, is DVKVTQSSRYLVKRTGEKVFLECVQDMDHENMFWYRQDPGLGLRLIYFSYDVKMKEKGDIPEGYSVSREKKERFSLILESASTNQTSMYLCASSFKGPGLRDTQYFGPGTRLTVL.

The V and J genes are TRBV14 and TRBJ2-3; 7 nucleotides align to TRBD1. This CDR3 contains 16 residues. CDR1 and CDR2 from the germline V gene are SGHDN and FVKESK. The trim removed 4 bases at V and 0 bases at J, leaving 7 bases unmatched. The DNA of the CDR3 is TGTGCCAGCAGCCGGGCAGGGGGAGTCAGCACAGATACGCAGTATTTT. Encoded protein: CASSRAGGVSTDTQYF.

This clonotype was seen at least ten times. The rearrangement links TRBV2 to TRBJ2-1; 10 nucleotides agree with TRBD2. CDR1 is SNHLY, CDR2 FYNNEI, per germline. The CDR3 totals 15 residues. J was trimmed by 9 bases and V by 4 bases; bases with no gene match: 9. The CDR3 region has the DNA TGTGCCAGCAGTGTCGGGGCTAGCGGGAGAGGTGAGCAGTTCTTC. Translation: CASSVGASGRGEQFF.

V gene TRBV11-2 combines with J gene TRBJ2-2; TRBD2 is a possible D gene (6 bases). The CDR3 runs 14 residues. The V and J ends lost 5 bases and 6 bases respectively, with 13 bases between them. From germline, CDR1 is SGHAT and CDR2 FQNNGV. CDR3 nucleotides: TGTGCCAGCAGCGGGGAGGTGTGGGCCGGGGAGCTGTTTTTT. It encodes CASSGEVWAGELFF.